The clone carrying this T cell receptor beta chain qualifies as large. The data were obtained in a study of hypomethylating agent response in myelodysplastic syndrome. Sequenced by immunoSEQ multiplex PCR; TCRdb stores in-frame clones only, minus some. This sample has about 3,500 clones, with 82% found just once. The receptor's source is a human donor with myelodysplastic syndrome. The source was bone marrow, collected before or after starting hypomethylating agent treatment for myelodysplastic syndrome (not recorded which).

As DNA, the CDR3 is TGTGCCAGCAGAATTGACAGGGGTGCTGAAGCTTTCTTT. Its protein product is CASRIDRGAEAFF. The rearrangement links TRBV6-5 to TRBJ1-1; 8 bases are shared with TRBD1. Germline V lookup: CDR1 MNHEY, CDR2 SVGAGI. The V segment lost 6 bases and the J segment 6 bases; nucleotides outside the gene matches: 6. The CDR3 runs to 13 residues.